The clone carrying this T cell receptor (beta chain) was seen a handful of times. Its antigen is not known. The CDR3 sequence is 14 residues long. Per germline, CDR1 DFQATT and CDR2 SNEGSKA (reference sequence). J was trimmed by 7 bases and V by 3 bases; bases with no gene match: 4. This sample was included in a study of blood T cells in healthy people across ages. Study-wide points: Age showed a roughly linear inverse relationship with TCR beta diversity per million T cells. Using unsorted PBMCs precluded a conclusive naive versus antigen-experienced comparison.

Each donor's blood draw was around 9.1 milliliters of peripheral blood. No fewer than 6 million PBMCs went into each sample. Alongside a J-beta primer mix, a sample-barcoded 5' primer served in a second PCR lasting roughly 7 to 12 cycles. TCRdb reprocessed the 5' RACE reads via MiXCR and lists one record per CDR3 protein. The table includes 650,000 to 800,000 distinct CDR3 sequences, 44% detected once. Sequenced sample: blood. The J gene is TRBJ1-6, the V gene TRBV20-1; 9 bases fit TRBD1. The clonotype originates from a man between 60 and 70 years old in good health. This CDR3 is CSASPGTGNSPLHF. The CDR3, as DNA: TGCAGTGCTAGCCCAGGGACAGGGAATTCACCCCTCCACTTT.